This is a list of T cell receptor beta chains from one sample in a study of T cells in pancreatic ductal adenocarcinoma. TCRdb keeps only in-frame clones here, not all; method: immunoSEQ multiplex PCR. Here the sample spans thousands of clones, under 75% being singletons. Sequencing was done on a sample of pancreatic tumor tissue. The source of these receptors is a human donor with pancreatic ductal adenocarcinoma. Each CDR3 is given with its conserved first and last residue. The D gene is left open where the match is weak. Clone size, where shown, is once, few, many, or a class for clones that have expanded.

d_call clone_size j_call v_call cdr3_aa cdr3_nt
TRBD1 - TRBJ2-5 TRBV19 CASSPWDREETQYF TGTGCCAGTAGTCCCTGGGACAGAGAAGAGACCCAGTACTTC
TRBD2 - TRBJ2-1 TRBV4-2 CASSLPNGGGYNEQFF TGTGCCAGCAGCCTACCAAACGGGGGGGGCTACAATGAGCAGTTCTTC
- - TRBJ1-1 TRBV6-5 CATRARRGGTTEAFF TGTGCCACCCGGGCCAGGCGGGGGGGGACCACTGAAGCTTTCTTT
- - TRBJ1-4 TRBV28 CASSLSVGSGEKLFF TGTGCCAGCAGTTTAAGTGTAGGGTCGGGAGAAAAACTGTTTTTT
- once TRBJ2-3 TRBV21-1 CASSTPASGAYPVTDTQYF TGTGCCAGCAGCACCCCAGCTAGCGGGGCCTACCCAGTTACAGATACGCAGTATTTT
TRBD2 - TRBJ2-7 TRBV7-9 CASSITSSGGTYEQYF TGTGCCAGCAGCATTACTTCTAGCGGGGGAACCTACGAGCAGTACTTC
- - TRBJ2-7 TRBV7-2 CASSQGDSTYEQYF TGTGCCAGCAGCCAAGGGGACTCAACCTACGAGCAGTACTTC
- - TRBJ1-1 TRBV5-1 CASSFTGGATLSSAFF TGCGCCAGCAGCTTTACAGGTGGGGCCACACTAAGCTCAGCTTTCTTT
- - TRBJ2-5 TRBV9 CASSVGVSRGETQYF TGTGCCAGCAGCGTAGGGGTATCCCGAGGAGAGACCCAGTACTTC
TRBD2 - TRBJ2-3 TRBV15 CATSRDMGGGTDTQYF TGTGCCACCAGCAGAGACATGGGCGGGGGAACGGATACGCAGTATTTT
- - TRBJ2-5 TRBV29-1 CSVDAGFETQYF TGCAGCGTTGATGCGGGTTTTGAGACCCAGTACTTC
TRBD1 few TRBJ1-6 TRBV5-1 CASSLTGGLHSPLHF TGCGCCAGCAGCCTGACAGGGGGCCTCCATTCACCCCTCCACTTT
- - TRBJ2-3 TRBV5-1 CASSHSGSGEWADTQYF TGCGCCAGCAGTCACAGCGGATCAGGAGAGTGGGCAGATACGCAGTATTTT
- - TRBJ2-7 TRBV29-1 CSVPGAYEQYF TGCAGCGTCCCGGGGGCCTACGAGCAGTACTTC
- - TRBJ2-5 TRBV14 CASSQNSRETQYF TGTGCCAGCAGCCAAAACAGTAGGGAGACCCAGTACTTC
- - TRBJ1-6 TRBV11-2 CASSLVGGRRSPLHF TGTGCCAGCAGCTTAGTGGGGGGGCGTCGCTCACCCCTCCACTTT
TRBD1 - TRBJ2-6 TRBV11-3 CASSLGQGVSNVLTF TGTGCCAGCAGCTTGGGACAGGGGGTCTCCAACGTCCTGACTTTC
TRBD1 few TRBJ1-4 TRBV7-6 CASSSGTGDEKLFF TGTGCCAGCAGCTCCGGGACAGGGGATGAAAAACTGTTTTTT
- - TRBJ2-1 TRBV23-1 CASSPTSLASSYNEQFF TGCGCCAGCAGTCCCACCTCTCTAGCTTCCTCCTACAATGAGCAGTTCTTC
- - TRBJ2-2 TRBV5-1 CASRLVGGELFF TGCGCCAGTCGACTAGTGGGCGGGGAGCTGTTTTTT
- once TRBJ2-7 TRBV19 CASGPGLSYEQYF TGTGCCAGTGGCCCCGGACTCTCCTACGAGCAGTACTTC
TRBD2 - TRBJ2-3 TRBV4-2 CASSPRTSGDINTQYF TGTGCCAGCAGCCCTCGGACTAGCGGGGATATCAATACGCAGTATTTT
TRBD2 - TRBJ2-2 TRBV4-3 CASSQDGLAGHTGELFF TGCGCCAGCAGCCAAGATGGTCTAGCGGGGCACACCGGGGAGCTGTTTTTT
- - TRBJ1-5 TRBV27 CASSLFSDLLGNQPQHF TGTGCCAGCAGTTTATTTTCGGACTTACTCGGCAATCAGCCCCAGCATTTT
TRBD1 few TRBJ1-2 TRBV7-2 CASSLGQVIGYTF TGTGCCAGCAGCTTGGGACAGGTCATTGGCTACACCTTC
- - TRBJ2-5 TRBV15 CATSRANGETQYF TGTGCCACCAGCAGAGCTAATGGAGAGACCCAGTACTTC
TRBD1 - TRBJ1-5 TRBV7-9 CASSLTGTAKNQPQHF TGTGCCAGCAGCTTAACCGGGACAGCTAAGAATCAGCCCCAGCATTTT
- - TRBJ1-3 TRBV7-8 CASSLGASGNTIYF TGTGCCAGCAGCTTAGGGGCCTCTGGAAACACCATATATTTT
- once TRBJ1-4 TRBV28 CASRSYEKLFF TGTGCCAGCAGGAGTTATGAAAAACTGTTTTTT
TRBD2 medium-sized TRBJ2-3 TRBV10-3 CAISERAGGERDTQYF TGTGCCATCAGTGAGAGAGCGGGGGGCGAGAGAGATACGCAGTATTTT
- - TRBJ2-2 TRBV6-4 CASSVTGSNTGELFF TGTGCCAGCAGTGTAACGGGGTCGAACACCGGGGAGCTGTTTTTT
TRBD1 - TRBJ2-5 TRBV6-5 CASSSTGGAGEQYF TGTGCCAGCAGCTCGACAGGGGGCGCGGGGGAGCAGTACTTC
- - TRBJ2-7 TRBV6-5 CASSPDGVLDEQYF TGTGCCAGCAGCCCGGACGGGGTGTTGGACGAGCAGTACTTC
TRBD2 once TRBJ2-7 TRBV6-6 CASRTSGGAYEQYF TGTGCCAGCAGGACTAGCGGGGGGGCCTACGAGCAGTACTTC
TRBD1 - TRBJ2-1 TRBV2 CASTKGGTGVNEQFF TGTGCCAGCACCAAAGGGGGGACAGGGGTTAATGAGCAGTTCTTC
TRBD1 - TRBJ2-2 TRBV7-9 CASSLRTGGAGELFF TGTGCCAGCAGCCTCCGGACAGGGGGGGCCGGGGAGCTGTTTTTT
TRBD1 - TRBJ2-7 TRBV7-9 CASSPGQAFYEQYF TGTGCCAGCAGCCCGGGACAGGCGTTCTACGAGCAGTACTTC
- few TRBJ2-3 TRBV19 CASSISGAHADTQYF TGTGCCAGTAGTATAAGCGGAGCGCACGCAGATACGCAGTATTTT
- - TRBJ1-2 TRBV30 CAWATQAGGYTF TGTGCCTGGGCCACCCAGGCTGGGGGCTACACCTTC
- few TRBJ2-7 TRBV4-3 CASSQDDSAYEQYF TGCGCCAGCAGCCAAGATGACAGTGCCTACGAGCAGTACTTC
- - TRBJ2-3 TRBV7-9 CASSLTGPTDTQYF TGTGCCAGCAGCCTTACTGGGCCCACAGATACGCAGTATTTT
TRBD1 - TRBJ1-1 TRBV14 CASSHLGGQGILEAFF TGTGCCAGCAGCCACTTAGGGGGACAGGGCATCCTTGAAGCTTTCTTT
- - TRBJ1-6 TRBV10-3 CAISEGSGGSSPLHF TGTGCCATCAGTGAAGGTTCCGGGGGAAGTTCACCCCTCCACTTT
- - TRBJ1-1 TRBV28 CASSLGGRDTEAFF TGTGCCAGCAGTTTGGGCGGGAGGGACACTGAAGCTTTCTTT
TRBD2 - TRBJ2-5 TRBV11-3 CASAPAGGQETQYF TGTGCCAGCGCCCCAGCGGGGGGCCAAGAGACCCAGTACTTC
TRBD2 few TRBJ2-1 TRBV4-3 CASSQDWSPGTSGGAGNEQFF TGCGCCAGCAGCCAAGATTGGTCCCCCGGGACTAGCGGGGGGGCCGGAAATGAGCAGTTCTTC
TRBD1 - TRBJ2-2 TRBV7-9 CASSLRGPYTGELFF TGTGCCAGCAGCTTGAGGGGGCCTTACACCGGGGAGCTGTTTTTT
- - TRBJ1-2 TRBV15 CATSRTVLSSYGYTF TGTGCCACCAGCAGGACAGTTCTCTCCTCCTATGGCTACACCTTC
- - TRBJ2-1 TRBV29-1 CSVESYNEQFF TGCAGCGTTGAGAGTTACAATGAGCAGTTCTTC
- - TRBJ2-1 TRBV7-2 CASTLFDEQFF TGTGCCAGCACACTTTTTGATGAGCAGTTCTTC
- - TRBJ2-7 TRBV28 CASSTAAGNSYEQYF TGTGCCAGCAGTACGGCGGCGGGGAACTCCTACGAGCAGTACTTC
TRBD1 - TRBJ2-2 TRBV6-6 CASSSRGQNTGELFF TGTGCCAGCAGCTCCAGGGGGCAGAACACCGGGGAGCTGTTTTTT